The 20 T cell receptor beta chains given below trace back to one sample, sequenced in a study of blood T cell repertoires in COVID-19. Assay used: immunoSEQ multiplex PCR; TCRdb lists only in-frame clones, some missing. This sample has around 440,000 clones, with approximately 90% found just once. The sequenced sample consisted of peripheral blood. These TCRs come from a woman between 45 and 60 years old with COVID-19, enrolled during active disease.

The chain links TRBV5-1 to TRBJ2-1; 10 nucleotides match TRBD2. Trimming took 3 bases from V and 4 from J; bases not matched to a gene: 7. The CDR3 covers 16 residues. From germline, CDR1 is SGHRS and CDR2 YFSETQ. CDR3 DNA sequence: TGCGCCAGCAGCTACCGGGCTAGCGGGGGTTACAATGAGCAGTTCTTC. Translating gives CASSYRASGGYNEQFF. Complete variable domain (other parts from reference TRBV5-1 and TRBJ2-1): KAGVTQTPRYLIKTRGQQVTLSCSPISGHRSVSWYQQTPGQGLQFLFEYFSETQRNKGNFPGRFSGRQFSNSRSEMNVSTLELGDSALYLCASSYRASGGYNEQFFGPGTRLTVL.

The V gene is TRBV27, the J gene TRBJ2-7, with TRBD1 identical over 11 bases. The CDR3 runs 15 residues. Germline V gene sequence: CDR1 MNHEY, CDR2 SMNVEV (reference sequence). V lost 5 bases to trimming and J lost 3 bases; unmatched junction nucleotides: 6. The CDR3 reads CASSGGQGDLYEQYF. The CDR3, as DNA: TGTGCCAGCAGTGGGGGACAGGGGGATCTCTACGAGCAGTACTTC.

The rearrangement links TRBV12-3 or TRBV12-4 to TRBJ2-7; D gene ambiguous. This CDR3 region has 12 residues. V was shortened by 4 bases and J by 3 bases, with 7 bases between the two germline ends. The CDR3 nucleotides read TGTGCCAGCAGTTACGAGCTCTACGAGCAGTACTTC. Amino acid sequence: CASSYELYEQYF.

V gene TRBV15 combines with J gene TRBJ1-1; tentative D call: TRBD1 (6 bases). This CDR3 is 16 amino acids long. Trimming took off 0 bases at V and 1 base at J, with 12 bases between the two ends. CDR1 and CDR2 from the germline V gene are LNHNV and YYDKDF (reference sequence). CDR3 amino acids: CATSRDRQERNTEAFF. As DNA, the CDR3 is TGTGCCACCAGCAGAGATAGACAGGAGAGGAACACTGAAGCTTTCTTT.

The chain has TRBV28 and TRBJ1-2; 9 bases are a match to TRBD1. There are 14 residues in the CDR3. Germline CDR1 MDHEN, CDR2 SYDVKM. V lost 6 bases to trimming and J lost 5 bases; unmatched junction nucleotides: 7. The CDR3 is CASSSWTGAYGYTF. The CDR3 DNA reads as TGTGCCAGCAGCTCATGGACAGGGGCGTATGGCTACACCTTC.

This clone appeared once. The chain is built from TRBV6-5 and TRBJ2-5; no reliable D call. Per the germline V gene, CDR1 is MNHEY and CDR2 is SVGAGI. Trimming removed 4 bases at V and 4 bases at J, with 4 bases between. This CDR3 has 11 residues. The CDR3 region is CASSFRETQYF. The DNA for the CDR3 is TGTGCCAGCAGTTTTCGAGAGACCCAGTACTTC.

The chain recombines TRBV27 with TRBJ1-1; D not resolved. Germline-derived CDR1 and CDR2 are MNHEY and SMNVEV (reference sequence). The V and J ends lost 7 bases and 5 bases respectively, with 17 bases between them. This CDR3 region has 14 residues. The DNA of the CDR3 is TGTGCCAGCACGAAGGCGGGGTTAGGGACTGAAGCTTTCTTT. Translated: CASTKAGLGTEAFF.

The chain employs TRBV19 and TRBJ1-2; 7 bases align to TRBD1. CDR1 is LNHDA, CDR2 SQIVND, per germline (reference sequence). With V trimmed by 4 bases and J by 4 bases, 6 bases remained unmatched. This CDR3 is 14 amino acids long. Here the CDR3 DNA reads TGTGCCAGTAGTACGACAGGGCCAGGCTATGGCTACACCTTC. Translation gives CASSTTGPGYGYTF.

The chain links TRBV3-1 (or the pseudogene TRBV3-2) to TRBJ2-3; 8 nucleotides agree with TRBD2. J gave up 0 bases and V 1 base, and 12 bases lay outside the gene matches. This CDR3 is built from 19 residues. The germline V gene encodes CDR1 LGHDT and CDR2 YNNKEL (reference sequence). DNA for the CDR3: TGTGCCAGCAGCCAAGGGGCAAAATTAGCGGGGAGGAGCACAGATACGCAGTATTTT. Encoded protein: CASSQGAKLAGRSTDTQYF.

V usage is TRBV12-3 or TRBV12-4 and J usage is TRBJ1-5; the D gene is possibly TRBD1 (5 bases). Trimming removed 4 bases from V and 7 bases from J, with 8 bases in between. This CDR3 spans 12 amino acids. For the CDR3, the DNA is TGTGCCAGCAGTTATTGGGGCCAGCCCCAGCATTTT. It is translated as CASSYWGQPQHF.

The chain is built from TRBV9 and TRBJ1-1; 10 bases agree with TRBD1. Germline-derived CDR1 and CDR2 are SGDLS and YYNGEE. The CDR3 spans 15 residues. The V gene end was trimmed by 7 bases and the J gene end by 0 bases; junction bases not matched to a gene: 6. The CDR3 bases are TGTGCCAGCGGGACAGGGGATGGGGTGAACACTGAAGCTTTCTTT. This sequence encodes CASGTGDGVNTEAFF.

The chain couples TRBV7-7 to TRBJ2-1; TRBD1 aligns across 7 bases. V was pared by 1 base and J by 14 bases, with 5 bases of the junction left unmatched. CDR1 SSHAT and CDR2 FNYEAQ come from the germline V gene (reference sequence). This CDR3 spans 12 amino acids. CDR3 nucleotide sequence: TGTGCCAGCAGCTTAGACAGGGGCGTGGAGTTCTTC. Its protein product is CASSLDRGVEFF.

The rearrangement uses TRBV19 and TRBJ1-1, with 7 bases lining up with TRBD1. Germline trimming cut 5 bases from V and 4 bases from J; bases unmatched to any gene: 7. The CDR3 spans 14 residues. Germline V lookup: CDR1 LNHDA, CDR2 SQIVND (reference sequence). CDR3 DNA: TGTGCCAGTAGTTCCTGGACAGGAGGCACTGAAGCTTTCTTT. Translation gives CASSSWTGGTEAFF.

The rearrangement uses TRBV11-3 and TRBJ2-5, with 9 bases lining up with TRBD1. With 5 bases clipped from V and 5 bases from J, the junction kept 3 bases outside the gene matches. In germline, CDR1 is SGHNT, CDR2 YENEEA. The CDR3 spans 13 residues. Here the CDR3 reads CASSRDRGETQYF. CDR3 in DNA: TGTGCCAGCAGCCGCGACAGGGGGGAGACCCAGTACTTC. Combining the CDR3 with reference TRBV11-3 and TRBJ2-5 gives the whole variable domain EAGVVQSPRYKIIEKKQPVAFWCNPISGHNTLYWYLQNLGQGPELLIRYENEEAVDDSQLPKDRFSAERLKGVDSTLKIQPAELGDSAVYLCASSRDRGETQYFGPGTRLLVL.

The chain couples TRBV12-3 or TRBV12-4 to TRBJ1-2; D is perhaps TRBD1 (5 bases). The CDR3 spans 13 residues. Trimming took 1 base from V and 3 from J, leaving 6 bases between them. This CDR3 reads CASSLGDYYGYTF. CDR3 DNA: TGTGCCAGCAGTTTAGGGGACTACTATGGCTACACCTTC.

As DNA, the CDR3 is TGTGCCAGCAGCGGGACAAACAATCAGCCCCAGCATTTT. It is translated as CASSGTNNQPQHF. The chain couples TRBV6-2 or TRBV6-3 to TRBJ1-5, with D possibly TRBD1 on 6 matching bases. The V end was cut by 6 bases, the J end by 3 bases, with 9 bases between. Germline V gene lookup returns CDR1 MNHEY and CDR2 SVGEGT. CDR3 size: 13 residues.

This clone was counted only a few times. This rearrangement joins TRBV28 to TRBJ2-7; the D gene is possibly TRBD1 (6 bases). From germline, CDR1 is MDHEN and CDR2 SYDVKM. Trimming removed 6 bases from V and 1 base from J, with 10 bases in between. CDR3 length equals 13 residues. The DNA of the CDR3 is TGTGCCAGCAGGCCTACAGGGTCCTACGAGCAGTACTTC. Translated, it gives CASRPTGSYEQYF.

The J gene is TRBJ2-5, the V gene TRBV2, with 7 positions matching TRBD1. The germline CDR1 and CDR2 sequences are SNHLY and FYNNEI. V trimming: 6 bases; J trimming: 2 bases; junction bases outside the gene matches: 3. The CDR3 consists of 13 residues. In DNA, the CDR3 is TGTGCCAGCAGCGCAGGGGGTCAAGAGACCCAGTACTTC. Amino acid sequence: CASSAGGQETQYF.

The chain is built from TRBV6-6 and TRBJ1-3; D is perhaps TRBD1 (5 bases). Trimming stripped 0 bases from V and 0 bases from J, with 9 bases between. From germline, CDR1 is MNHNY and CDR2 SVGAGI (reference sequence). This CDR3 has 16 residues. Here the CDR3 reads CASSYSGVGSGNTIYF. Written as DNA, the CDR3 is TGTGCCAGCAGTTACTCAGGGGTGGGCTCTGGAAACACCATATATTTT.

CDR3 DNA: TGTGCCAGCAGTGACTGGAGAGGGGGTAATACAGATACGCAGTATTTT. It translates to CASSDWRGGNTDTQYF. V is TRBV25-1 and J is TRBJ2-3; perhaps TRBD1 as D (6 bases). With 3 bases removed from V and 3 bases from J, the gap between germline ends came to 16 bases. The CDR3 extends over 16 amino acids. From germline, CDR1 is MGHDK and CDR2 SYGVNS. Complete variable domain (other parts from reference TRBV25-1 and TRBJ2-3): EADIYQTPRYLVIGTGKKITLECSQTMGHDKMYWYQQDPGMELHLIHYSYGVNSTEKGDLSSESTVSRIRTEHFPLTLESARPSHTSQYLCASSDWRGGNTDTQYFGPGTRLTVL.